This section outlines one T cell receptor beta chain sequence together with its context. Its antigen remains undetermined. Qualities for individual bases were not recorded, and no much larger clone is one base off. The data were obtained in a study of cytomegalovirus exposure and HLA in healthy donors (dated by TCRdb to the late 2010s). Study-level background: According to an earlier analysis of a few hundred of the donors, some 180 million T cells yielded roughly 100 million unique TCR beta sequences and around 280 Gb of sequence data. An early release that covered fewer than 750 HLA-typed donors contained approximately 300 gigabases of sequencing data and 65 million to 100 million unique TCR sequences. Among the roughly 400 genotyped donors, more than 70% belonged to the genetic ancestry cluster associated with self-reported Caucasian donors. The study aimed to test whether cataloging public T cell receptors could reveal signatures of past pathogen exposure. The study used immunosequencing to profile the T cell repertoires of some 600 subjects and linked those repertoires to cytomegalovirus serostatus. Besides the first cohort of roughly 700 subjects, a separate validation cohort made up of over 95 different subjects was used. High-throughput TCR immunosequencing, statistical association of individual TCRs with disease status, and machine learning were combined to predict cytomegalovirus infection status. A later analysis re-examined previously published TCR beta repertoires from about 670 donors and added high-resolution HLA genotyping to investigate patterns of TCR occurrence. Rather than drawing on any new phenotypic data, the later analysis identified candidate immune exposures from TCR beta sequences and the way those sequences occurred across donors. An earlier analysis of around 640 of the donors used high-throughput TCR beta sequencing to judge whether each TCR beta V gene segment behaved as functional or pseudogenic. Donor age, sex, ethnicity and CMV serostatus were collected together with the repertoire data. Genome-wide SNP genotypes for about 65% of the 666 donors were used in a later genetic analysis, which treated that subset as a discovery cohort. All discovery cohort repertoires had been generated using a single sequencing platform. Both class I and class II loci were covered by HLA typing, at four-digit resolution. Typing coverage differed by locus: A, B, C, DRB1 and DQB1 were typed in about 620-640 donors, DQA1 in 522, DPA1 in 600 to 610, and DPB1 in roughly 450. Because of strong linkage in the cohort, roughly five DR-DQ haplotypes were treated as single units for association and clustering. Across 300 to 500 genotyped donors of the cohort, an average of about 250,000 unique TCR beta nucleotide sequences per donor were sequenced, and roughly a sixth of those sequences were non-productive.

Study-wide findings and limitations: In the study, around 160 TCR beta chains were listed as associated with cytomegalovirus. In a later analysis, around 17,000 TCR beta sequences were associated with specific HLA alleles at a false discovery rate of 0.05. HLA typing was unavailable for some donors at each locus, so association tests used only the typed subset. A group of highly shared sequence variants was considered likely to be a technical artifact of the sequencing pipeline. Some IMGT-functional V segments, including TRBV6-2 and TRBV6-3, could not be distinguished by the 87-base-pair reads and were therefore excluded. V-gene and J-gene trimming of TCR beta chains was associated with a missense DCLRE1C variant in a later genetic analysis, and the association was replicated in an independent cohort. A later analysis found that most CMV-associated TCR beta chains appeared HLA-restricted, with HLA associations seemingly driven largely by CMV exposure. Because counts were too low, roughly 16 rarely observed V segments, including chromosome 9 orphons, were left out of the earlier analysis of approximately 500 of the donors. The only immune exposure information available for the cohort was CMV serostatus. In a later genetic analysis, fewer N-insertions in productive TCRs were reported among donors in an Asian-associated ancestry cluster than the roughly 700-donor mean. In vitro tests confirmed that three of the cytomegalovirus-associated TCR beta chains recognize cytomegalovirus antigens. Assigning TCR associations to individual alleles was difficult when HLA alleles, especially DR and DQ, strongly co-occurred. A further reported finding was that TCR beta sequences accurately predicted the HLA-A and HLA-B alleles for most subjects in the first cohort. According to the authors, the approach could potentially be generalized to other disease states and immunological phenotypes. In a later analysis, TCR association rates were found to vary across HLA loci, with the most associated TCRs seen for DRB1 alleles and the fewest for HLA-C alleles. Linkage disequilibrium might explain the correlated functional status among segregating V segments, but an unknown experimental factor could not be ruled out. A later analysis found that HLA-associated TCR beta chains were more clonally expanded and had lower generation probabilities than equally common non-associated chains. Several of the top co-occurrence clusters appeared to be linked to parvovirus B19, influenza, CMV and Epstein-Barr virus, according to a later analysis. In this cohort, only TCR beta chains were sequenced, and detectable features were limited by the absence of alpha or paired-chain data. The classifier was reported to diagnose cytomegalovirus status with high specificity and sensitivity in both the original cohort and the validation cohort. Roughly uniform sequencing depth across donors was assumed in presence/absence analyses, although this assumption may not hold. An earlier analysis of approximately 590 of the donors showed that most TCR beta V segments appeared in productive rearrangements either about 87% or about 30% of the time, which broadly matched IMGT annotations. Most TCR sequences were observed very rarely across donors, whereas some public TCRs were present in many individuals.

The library relied on the immunoSEQ multiplex PCR assay. For the multiplex PCR, a mixture combining 60 forward primers for TCR Vbeta segments and 13 reverse primers for TCR Jbeta segments was used. Amplification of the CDR3 region of rearranged TCR beta genes was performed with a multiplex PCR assay on genomic DNA. The amplified TCR beta libraries were sequenced on the Illumina HiSeq System as 87-base-pair reads. Regarding the original processing steps: A later analysis tallied 80 million to 95 million unique TCR beta chains across the 666 repertoires, and around 9.9 million of those chains were shared by two or more donors. To remove PCR and sequencing errors, raw reads were error-corrected and collapsed into unique sequences using a nearest-neighbor algorithm that merged closely related sequences. V, D and J gene segments were assigned by aligning CDR3 sequences to IMGT reference sequences. For a sequence to be retained, a match of at least six nucleotides to both a V gene segment and a J gene segment was required. Rearrangements were classified as productive when the CDR3 lacked stop codons and remained in frame with V and J, and all other rearrangements were classified as non-productive. CDR3 was defined by IMGT convention, running from the second conserved V-encoded cysteine to the conserved J-encoded phenylalanine. The earlier analysis of some 580 of the donors excluded any sequence lacking an unambiguous match to a single V gene segment. In an earlier analysis of approximately 560 of the donors, a V segment was called functional when productive rearrangements were above 56.7%, and segregating when the standard deviation between donors exceeded 5%. A statistical classification framework was developed to diagnose cytomegalovirus status using the catalog of TCR beta chain sequences. In a later analysis, V and J genes were assigned by comparing TCR nucleotide sequences against IMGT/GENE-DB human TR gene sequences. Using the TCRdist pipeline, a later analysis assigned CDR3 sequences along with most-parsimonious VDJ recombination scenarios. In a later analysis, every TCR beta chain was defined by the combination of its CDR3 amino acid sequence and its V-gene family, and reads without a unique V-gene family were dropped. As a way to deal with suspected cross-contamination and a sequencing artifact, a later analysis dropped 500 to 700 nucleotide sequences that were highly shared and had low generation probability. For each public chain, a later analysis derived a clonal expansion index from normalized ranks of inferred template counts within each repertoire. In a later analysis, generation probabilities were computed with a VDJ recombination model fitted to out-of-frame rearrangements, and the resulting probabilities were checked against IGoR. In a later analysis, TCR-TCR, TCR-HLA and TCR-CMV co-occurrence was scored with hypergeometric tests, and a repertoire-size bias correction was applied to TCR pairs. A later analysis estimated false discovery rates by permuting HLA or CMV assignments 20 times. In a later analysis, co-occurring TCRs were grouped using DBSCAN, and TCRdist sequence similarity was added for clustering within HLA-allele-positive subsets. Repertoires with fewer than 30,000 or more than 120,000 public chains were left out of co-occurrence clustering, as were a few repertoires with anomalous nucleotide sharing. TCRdb carries this immuneACCESS record with in-frame sequences only. Its versions omit some clonotypes, under half of them owing to an unresolved V gene in the studies checked, with the rest unexplained. That table supplies the V and J calls and clone size; D and trimming were determined from the DNA. A total of approximately 150,000 clones appear in this sample, around 79% of them only once. Around 6.5% of the sample comes from the top ten.

Trimming removed 3 bases from V and 3 bases from J; the gene matches leave 6 bases unexplained. The germline V gene supplies CDR1 SGDLS and CDR2 YYNGEE. CDR3 length: 15 amino acids, cysteine to phenylalanine. Only the CDR3 DNA is retained, 45 bases long and in frame from the first base. The cohort comprised several hundred healthy bone marrow donors. All cohort members were sampled while nominally healthy, although unrecorded immune exposures were likely present. The donor tested CMV seropositive, placing the donor among the 289 seropositive members of the cohort. A peripheral blood sample was collected from each donor, and TCR beta sequencing was performed on peripheral blood mononuclear cells. The Qiagen DNeasy Blood Extraction Kit was used to extract genomic DNA from the blood cell samples.

This sequence originates from a man aged 45-65 years in good health and CMV-seropositive. The sequenced sample was PBMCs. The sequence joins TRBV9 to TRBJ2-5, and 9 junctional nucleotides match TRBD1. DNA sequence: TGTGCCAGCAGCGGCGCCGGGACAGGGAAAGAGACCCAGTACTTC. Translation gives CASSGAGTGKETQYF.